The clone carrying this T cell receptor beta chain came up many times. The antigen remains undetermined. The CDR3 is 15 amino acids. Per germline, CDR1 LGHNA and CDR2 YNFKEQ. V was clipped by 7 bases and J by 0 bases, with 15 bases between them. The data were taken from a study of CD8+CD57+ T cells in acquired aplastic anemia. The sequenced patients had an expansion of CD8+CD57+ cells seen by flow cytometry. TCR beta VDJ and CDR3 profiles were obtained from a genomic DNA template. MiXCR was run by TCRdb on the reads, yielding one entry per CDR3 protein. This sample has some 140,000 distinct CDR3 sequences; around half occur once, and the top ten carry approximately 12%. General study findings and limits: Patients and controls had in common 25 to 35 CD8+ CDR3 sequences.

The sequenced sample was sorted CD4+, CD8+, or CD8+CD57+ T cells (not recorded which) from PBMCs. The chain combines TRBV4-2 with TRBJ1-1, with D unresolved. The source is a human donor with aplastic anemia. DNA of the CDR3: TGTGCCAGCACCGCCTACACCGAATTGAACACTGAAGCTTTCTTT. As protein: CASTAYTELNTEAFF.